The sequence of this TCR beta chain was determined in a study of shared clonotypes between healthy human individuals. CD8 cells regarded as naive lacked CD45RO, were positively chosen for CCR7, and omitted terminally differentiated effector memory CD45RA+ cells. The assay used deep level. Measured with immunoSEQ multiplex PCR; TCRdb has only the in-frame clones, and not every one. Of about 2,200,000 clones listed, around 93% are singletons. Germline trimming cut 7 bases from V and 4 bases from J; bases unmatched to any gene: 10. CDR1 and CDR2 from the germline V gene are MNHNY and SVGAGI (reference sequence). The CDR3 is made up of 15 amino acids.

The source of this sequence is a young man in good health. Some clones in this sample may be carry-over from other donors' samples. Sequencing input: naive CD8+ T cells from PBMCs. This sequence joins TRBV6-6 and TRBJ1-2; 9 nucleotides line up with TRBD1. The CDR3 sequence: CASTRGQGFFYGYTF. CDR3 nucleotides: TGTGCCAGCACCCGGGGACAGGGTTTTTTCTATGGCTACACCTTC.